This TCR beta chain is from a study of T cell responses to AZD1222 COVID-19 vaccine. The table came from immunoSEQ multiplex PCR; TCRdb's copy has only in-frame clones and leaves some out. This sample has about 150,000 clones, with 90% to 95% found just once. For this clone: Its antigen is undetermined.

Study-wide findings and caveats: Regions left unmutated in variants are reportedly the target of nearly half of spike-specific TCRs.

CDR3 size: 14 residues. CDR1 is LNHDA, CDR2 SQIVND, per germline (reference sequence). Losses at the gene ends were 6 bases for V and 2 bases for J; bases not matched to a gene: 6. The source was peripheral blood, collected 28 days after the second AZD1222 dose. The chain links TRBV19 to TRBJ2-5, with 7 bases fitting TRBD2. The sequence derives from an adult who received the AZD1222 COVID-19 vaccine. The CDR3 protein is CASSIRTRQETQYF. Here the CDR3 DNA reads TGTGCCAGTAGCATACGGACTAGACAAGAGACCCAGTACTTC. The whole variable domain, remainder taken from reference TRBV19 and TRBJ2-5, is DGGITQSPKYLFRKEGQNVTLSCEQNLNHDAMYWYRQDPGQGLRLIYYSQIVNDFQKGDIAEGYSVSREKKESFPLTVTSAQKNPTAFYLCASSIRTRQETQYFGPGTRLLVL.